The clone carrying this T cell receptor (beta chain) showed up many times. As yet, its antigen is unknown. These data come from a study of human T cells and chemical hapten exposure. Study-wide findings and caveats: Sensitizing to DPC left TCRs with a frequency above 1 in 1000 unaltered.

The germline V gene has CDR1 SQVTM and CDR2 ANQGSEA. This CDR3 is built from 12 residues. V gave up 4 bases and J gave up 7 bases, with 12 bases separating them. Time point noted: patch test 1, 2 weeks after DPC sensitization. Treatment specified: therapeutic diphenylcyclopropenone sensitization with weekly scalp DPC. Blood collection took place prior to placing each patch test. Extraction yielded total RNA from whole blood (unfractionated). Separate cDNA molecules received unique molecular identifiers, which the library attached to them. TCRdb passed the RACE reads through MiXCR, listing each CDR3 protein once. The profile shows about 57,000 distinct CDR3 sequences, 7.5% to 10% of them singletons.

This material consisted of whole blood, taken in connection with sensitization to the hapten diphenylcyclopropenone (DPC). This TCR was sampled from a woman aged 40 to 55 with alopecia areata. Some clones in this sample may be carry-over from other donors' samples. The chain links TRBV29-1 to TRBJ2-3; D remains unclear. The CDR3 here is CSVVTPPYTQYF. The CDR3 DNA is TGCAGCGTTGTGACCCCACCGTATACGCAGTATTTT.